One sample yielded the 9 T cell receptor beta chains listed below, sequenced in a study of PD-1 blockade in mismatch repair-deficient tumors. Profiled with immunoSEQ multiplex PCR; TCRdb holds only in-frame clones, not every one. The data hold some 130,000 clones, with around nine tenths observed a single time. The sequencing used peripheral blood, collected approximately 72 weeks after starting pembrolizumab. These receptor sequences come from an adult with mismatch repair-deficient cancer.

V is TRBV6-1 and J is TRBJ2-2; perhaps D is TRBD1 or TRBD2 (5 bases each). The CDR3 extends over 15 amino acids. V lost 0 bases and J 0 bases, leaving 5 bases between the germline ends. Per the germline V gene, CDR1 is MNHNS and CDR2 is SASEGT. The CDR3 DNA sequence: TGTGCCAGCAGTGAAGCGGGGGCGAACACCGGGGAGCTGTTTTTT. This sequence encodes CASSEAGANTGELFF.

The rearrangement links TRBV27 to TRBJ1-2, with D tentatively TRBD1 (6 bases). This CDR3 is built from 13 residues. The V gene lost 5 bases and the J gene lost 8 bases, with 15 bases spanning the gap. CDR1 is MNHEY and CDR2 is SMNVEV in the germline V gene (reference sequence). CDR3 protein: CASSLGQGIGYTF. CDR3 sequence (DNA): TGTGCCAGCAGTCTAGGGCAGGGGATCGGCTACACCTTC.

The CDR3 here is CASSPGTSGREANTGELFF. The DNA for the CDR3 is TGTGCCAGCAGCCCCGGGACTAGCGGGAGAGAAGCGAACACCGGGGAGCTGTTTTTT. The chain combines TRBV7-9 with TRBJ2-2; 14 positions match TRBD2. The J segment lost 0 bases and the V segment lost 5 bases, leaving 8 bases of the junction unmatched. The germline V gene has CDR1 SEHNR and CDR2 FQNEAQ (reference sequence). This CDR3 has 19 residues.

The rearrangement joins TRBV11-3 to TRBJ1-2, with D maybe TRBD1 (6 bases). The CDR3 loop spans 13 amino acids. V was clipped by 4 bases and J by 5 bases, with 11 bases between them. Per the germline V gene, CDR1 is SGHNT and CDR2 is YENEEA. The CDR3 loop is CASSSPGAYGYTF. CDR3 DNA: TGTGCCAGCAGCTCCCCGGGGGCATATGGCTACACCTTC.

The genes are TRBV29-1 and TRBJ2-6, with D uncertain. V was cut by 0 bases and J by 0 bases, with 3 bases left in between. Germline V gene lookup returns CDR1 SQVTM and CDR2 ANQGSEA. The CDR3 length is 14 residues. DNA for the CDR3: TGCAGCGTTGAAGATTACTCTGGGGCCAACGTCCTGACTTTC. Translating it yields CSVEDYSGANVLTF.

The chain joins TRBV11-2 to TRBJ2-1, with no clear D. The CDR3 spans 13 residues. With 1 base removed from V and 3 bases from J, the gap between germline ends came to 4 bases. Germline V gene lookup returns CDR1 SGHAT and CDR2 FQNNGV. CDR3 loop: CASSLVGYNEQFF. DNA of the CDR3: TGTGCCAGCAGCTTAGTTGGCTACAATGAGCAGTTCTTC. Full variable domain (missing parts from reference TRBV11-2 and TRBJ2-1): EAGVAQSPRYKIIEKRQSVAFWCNPISGHATLYWYQQILGQGPKLLIQFQNNGVVDDSQLPKDRFSAERLKGVDSTLKIQPAKLEDSAVYLCASSLVGYNEQFFGPGTRLTVL.

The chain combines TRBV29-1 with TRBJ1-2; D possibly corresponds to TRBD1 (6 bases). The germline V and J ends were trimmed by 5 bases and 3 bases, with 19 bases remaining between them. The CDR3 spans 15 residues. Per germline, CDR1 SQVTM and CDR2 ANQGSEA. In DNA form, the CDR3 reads TGCAGCGTTAGCTACGACAGGCCTGGGGACTATGGCTACACCTTC. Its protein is CSVSYDRPGDYGYTF.

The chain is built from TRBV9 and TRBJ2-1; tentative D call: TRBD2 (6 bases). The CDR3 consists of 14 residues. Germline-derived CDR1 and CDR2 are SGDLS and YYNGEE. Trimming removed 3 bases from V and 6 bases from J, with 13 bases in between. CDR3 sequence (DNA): TGTGCCAGCAGCGCACCCGGGAGTTCCAATGAGCAGTTCTTC. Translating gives CASSAPGSSNEQFF.

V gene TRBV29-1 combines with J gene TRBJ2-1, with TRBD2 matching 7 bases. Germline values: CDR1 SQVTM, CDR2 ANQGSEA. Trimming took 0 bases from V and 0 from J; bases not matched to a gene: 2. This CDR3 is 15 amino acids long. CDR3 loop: CSVEDRGSSYNEQFF. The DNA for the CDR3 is TGCAGCGTTGAAGACCGCGGGAGCTCCTACAATGAGCAGTTCTTC.